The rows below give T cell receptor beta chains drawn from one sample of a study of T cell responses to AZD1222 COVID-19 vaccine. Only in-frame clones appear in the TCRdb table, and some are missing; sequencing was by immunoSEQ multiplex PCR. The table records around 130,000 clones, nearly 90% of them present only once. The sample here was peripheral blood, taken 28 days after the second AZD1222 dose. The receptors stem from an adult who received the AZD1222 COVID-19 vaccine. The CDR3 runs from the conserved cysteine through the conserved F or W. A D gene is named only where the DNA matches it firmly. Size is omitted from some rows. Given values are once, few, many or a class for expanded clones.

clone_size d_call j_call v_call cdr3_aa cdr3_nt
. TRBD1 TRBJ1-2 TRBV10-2 CASRDLQGPIYGYTF TGCGCCAGCAGGGACTTACAGGGGCCGATCTATGGCTACACCTTC
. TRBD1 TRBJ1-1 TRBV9 CASSPPGGTEAFF TGTGCCAGCAGCCCACCAGGGGGCACTGAAGCTTTCTTT
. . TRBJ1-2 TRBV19 CASSIVSANYGYTF TGTGCCAGTAGTATAGTTTCAGCTAACTATGGCTACACCTTC
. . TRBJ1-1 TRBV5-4 CASSSTLGGTEAFF TGTGCCAGCAGCTCAACCTTAGGAGGCACTGAAGCTTTCTTT
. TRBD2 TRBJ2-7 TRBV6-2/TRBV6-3 CASSYLSSGPYEQYF TGTGCCAGCAGTTACCTCTCTAGCGGACCCTACGAGCAGTACTTC
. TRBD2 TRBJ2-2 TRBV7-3 CASSPWTSGGADSGELFF TGTGCCAGCAGCCCCTGGACTAGCGGGGGGGCGGACTCCGGGGAGCTGTTTTTT
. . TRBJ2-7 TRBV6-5 CASRGGGQTYEQYF TGTGCCAGCAGAGGCGGGGGACAAACCTACGAGCAGTACTTC
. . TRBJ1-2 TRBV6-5 CASSYSHRDYGYTF TGTGCCAGCAGTTACTCGCACAGGGACTATGGCTACACCTTC
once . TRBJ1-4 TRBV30 CARSPLAGEKLFF TGTGCCCGGAGTCCCCTGGCTGGGGAAAAACTGTTTTTT
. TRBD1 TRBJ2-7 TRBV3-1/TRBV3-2 CASGKQGSSYEQYF TGTGCCAGCGGAAAACAGGGGTCCTCCTACGAGCAGTACTTC
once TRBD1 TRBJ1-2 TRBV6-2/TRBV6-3 CASSPTGVILRGYTF TGTGCCAGCAGCCCGACAGGGGTGATATTACGCGGCTACACCTTC
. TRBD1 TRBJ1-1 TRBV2 CASSGTGEAEAFF TGTGCCAGCAGTGGGACAGGGGAAGCTGAAGCTTTCTTT
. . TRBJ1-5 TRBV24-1 CATSVKHQPQHF TGTGCCACCAGTGTCAAACATCAGCCCCAGCATTTT
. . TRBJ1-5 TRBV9 CASSVEGNSNQPQHF TGTGCCAGCAGCGTAGAAGGGAATAGCAATCAGCCCCAGCATTTT
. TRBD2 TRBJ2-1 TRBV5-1 CASSLLAGAQQFF TGCGCCAGCAGCTTACTAGCGGGGGCCCAGCAGTTCTTC
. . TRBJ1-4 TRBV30 CAWSPGTDEKLFF TGTGCCTGGAGTCCTGGGACTGATGAAAAACTGTTTTTT
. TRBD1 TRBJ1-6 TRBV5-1 CASSPGTGGSPLHF TGCGCCAGCAGCCCCGGGACAGGGGGTTCACCCCTCCACTTT
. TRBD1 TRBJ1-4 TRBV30 CAWSAPRGQGNMGEKLFF TGTGCCTGGAGCGCTCCTCGAGGACAGGGGAACATGGGCGAAAAACTGTTTTTT
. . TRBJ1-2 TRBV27 CASSLSGQVWGYTF TGTGCCAGCAGTTTAAGTGGGCAGGTTTGGGGCTACACCTTC
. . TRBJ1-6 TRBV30 CAWTSVGSPLHF TGTGCCTGGACTTCAGTGGGTTCACCCCTCCACTTT
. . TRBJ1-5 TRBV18 CASSPGGGNQPQHF TGTGCCAGCTCACCAGGGGGTGGGAATCAGCCCCAGCATTTT
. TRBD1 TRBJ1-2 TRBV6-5 CASSYGTGWSDYGYTF TGTGCCAGCAGTTACGGGACAGGGTGGTCGGACTATGGCTACACCTTC
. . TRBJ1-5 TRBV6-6 CASSTAVRNQPQHF TGTGCCAGCAGTACAGCAGTGCGCAATCAGCCCCAGCATTTT
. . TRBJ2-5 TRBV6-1 CASSELNRARETQYF TGTGCCAGCAGTGAGTTAAACAGGGCACGGGAGACCCAGTACTTC
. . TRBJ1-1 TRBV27 CASSLRDGGTEAFF TGTGCCAGCAGTTTAAGGGACGGAGGGACTGAAGCTTTCTTT
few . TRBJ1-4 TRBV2 CASSEGAREKLFF TGTGCCAGCAGTGAGGGGGCTCGTGAAAAACTGTTTTTT
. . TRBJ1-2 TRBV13 CASSLGRNYGYTF TGTGCCAGCAGCTTAGGTCGGAACTATGGCTACACCTTC
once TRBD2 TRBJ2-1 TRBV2 CASKLAGYNEQFF TGTGCCAGCAAACTAGCGGGGTACAATGAGCAGTTCTTC
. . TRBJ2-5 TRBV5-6 CASSSFIEETQYF TGTGCCAGCAGCTCCTTCATAGAAGAGACCCAGTACTTC
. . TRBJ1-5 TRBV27 CASSGQYSNQPQHF TGTGCCAGTTCTGGACAGTATAGCAATCAGCCCCAGCATTTT
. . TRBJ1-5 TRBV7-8 CASSLEGFRKGPRGQPQHF TGTGCCAGCAGCTTAGAGGGTTTTAGGAAGGGACCTCGAGGGCAGCCCCAGCATTTT
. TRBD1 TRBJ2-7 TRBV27 CASSPSRDRGPYEQYF TGTGCCAGCAGTCCATCCCGGGACAGGGGGCCCTACGAGCAGTACTTC
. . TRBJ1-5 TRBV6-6 CASSYSTGNQPQHF TGTGCCAGCAGTTACTCCACGGGCAATCAGCCCCAGCATTTT
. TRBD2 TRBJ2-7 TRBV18 CASSPGTSGTYEQYF TGTGCCAGCTCGCCAGGGACTAGCGGGACCTACGAGCAGTACTTC
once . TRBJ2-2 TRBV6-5 CASSQELPTGELFF TGTGCCAGCAGCCAAGAGCTACCCACCGGGGAGCTGTTTTTT
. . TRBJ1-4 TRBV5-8 CASSLVGNEKLFF TGTGCCAGCAGCTTGGTAGGGAATGAAAAACTGTTTTTT
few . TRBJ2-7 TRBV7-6 CASSLAASDSSYEQYF TGTGCCAGCAGCTTAGCAGCCAGCGATAGCTCCTACGAGCAGTACTTC